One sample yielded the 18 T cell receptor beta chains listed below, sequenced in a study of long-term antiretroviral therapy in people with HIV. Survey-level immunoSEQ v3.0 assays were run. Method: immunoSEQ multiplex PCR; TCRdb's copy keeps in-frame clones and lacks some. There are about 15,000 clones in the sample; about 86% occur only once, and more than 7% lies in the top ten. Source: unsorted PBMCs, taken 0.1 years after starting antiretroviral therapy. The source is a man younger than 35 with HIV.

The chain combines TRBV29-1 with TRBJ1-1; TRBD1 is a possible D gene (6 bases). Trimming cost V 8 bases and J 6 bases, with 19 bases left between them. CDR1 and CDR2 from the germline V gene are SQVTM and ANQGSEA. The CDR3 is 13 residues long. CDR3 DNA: TGCAGCTTCCGGGACATTCACCGACCTGAAGCTTTCTTT. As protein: CSFRDIHRPEAFF.

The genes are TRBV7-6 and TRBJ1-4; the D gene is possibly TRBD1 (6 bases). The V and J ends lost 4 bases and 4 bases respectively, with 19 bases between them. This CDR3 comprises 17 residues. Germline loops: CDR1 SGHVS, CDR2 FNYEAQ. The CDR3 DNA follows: TGTGCCAGCAGCTCCCCTCCTATACAGGGCTATAATGAAAAACTGTTTTTT. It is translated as CASSSPPIQGYNEKLFF. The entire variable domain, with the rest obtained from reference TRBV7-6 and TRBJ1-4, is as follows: GAGVSQSPRYKVTKRGQDVALRCDPISGHVSLYWYRQALGQGPEFLTYFNYEAQQDKSGLPNDRFSAERPEGSISTLTIQRTEQRDSAMYRCASSSPPIQGYNEKLFFGSGTQLSVL.

The CDR3 DNA is TGTGCCATCGGGACTAAGCCCTACGAGCAGTACTTC. Amino acids: CAIGTKPYEQYF. The chain has TRBV6-6 and TRBJ2-7, with 7 bases identical to TRBD2. The CDR3 consists of 12 residues. Germline CDR1 is MNHNY and CDR2 is SVGAGI (reference sequence). Trimming at V came to 10 bases and at J to 2 bases, leaving 5 bases not matched to a gene.

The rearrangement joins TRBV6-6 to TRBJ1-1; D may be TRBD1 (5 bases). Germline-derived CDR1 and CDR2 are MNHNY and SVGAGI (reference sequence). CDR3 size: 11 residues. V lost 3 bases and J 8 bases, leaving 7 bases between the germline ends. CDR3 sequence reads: CASSYGGEAFF. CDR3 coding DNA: TGTGCCAGCAGTTATGGGGGAGAAGCTTTCTTT.

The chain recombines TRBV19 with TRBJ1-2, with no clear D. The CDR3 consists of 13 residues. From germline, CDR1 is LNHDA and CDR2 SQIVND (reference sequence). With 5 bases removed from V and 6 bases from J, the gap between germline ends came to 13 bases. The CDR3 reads CASSVSTRNGYTF. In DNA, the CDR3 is TGTGCCAGTAGTGTTTCTACAAGGAATGGCTACACCTTC.

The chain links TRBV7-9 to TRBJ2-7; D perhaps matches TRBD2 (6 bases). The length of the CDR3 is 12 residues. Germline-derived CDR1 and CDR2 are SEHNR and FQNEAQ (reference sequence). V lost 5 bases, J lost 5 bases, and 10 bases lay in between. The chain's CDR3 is CASSHGTDEQYF. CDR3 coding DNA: TGTGCCAGCAGCCACGGGACTGACGAGCAGTACTTC.

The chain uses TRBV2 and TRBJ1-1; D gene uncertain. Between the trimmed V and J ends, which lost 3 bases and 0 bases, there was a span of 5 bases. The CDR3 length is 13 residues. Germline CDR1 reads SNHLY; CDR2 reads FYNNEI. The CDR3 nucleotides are TGTGCCAGCAGTGATGTCTTGAACACTGAAGCTTTCTTT. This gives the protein CASSDVLNTEAFF.

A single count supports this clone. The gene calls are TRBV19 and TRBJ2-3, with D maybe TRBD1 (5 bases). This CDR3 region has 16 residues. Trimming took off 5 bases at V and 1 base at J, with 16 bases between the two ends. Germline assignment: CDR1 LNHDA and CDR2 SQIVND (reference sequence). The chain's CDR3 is CASSPDSYTGTDTQYF. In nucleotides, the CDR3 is TGTGCCAGTAGTCCAGACAGCTATACTGGCACAGATACGCAGTATTTT.

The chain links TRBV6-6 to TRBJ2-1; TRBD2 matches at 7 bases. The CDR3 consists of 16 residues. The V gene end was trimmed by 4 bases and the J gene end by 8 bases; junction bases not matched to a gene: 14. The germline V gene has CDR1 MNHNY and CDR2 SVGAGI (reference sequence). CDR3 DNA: TGTGCCAGCAGTTTAAACCGACTAGCCTTGAGCTATGAGCAGTTCTTC. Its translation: CASSLNRLALSYEQFF.

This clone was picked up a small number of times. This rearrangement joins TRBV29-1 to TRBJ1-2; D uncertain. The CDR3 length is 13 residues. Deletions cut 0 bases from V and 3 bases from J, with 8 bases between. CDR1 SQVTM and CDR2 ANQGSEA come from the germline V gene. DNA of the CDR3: TGCAGCGTTGAAGATACCAGCGACTATGGCTACACCTTC. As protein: CSVEDTSDYGYTF. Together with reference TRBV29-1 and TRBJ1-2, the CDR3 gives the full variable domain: SAVISQKPSRDICQRGTSLTIQCQVDSQVTMMFWYRQQPGQSLTLIATANQGSEATYESGFVIDKFPISRPNLTFSTLTVSNMSPEDSSIYLCSVEDTSDYGYTFGSGTRLTVV.

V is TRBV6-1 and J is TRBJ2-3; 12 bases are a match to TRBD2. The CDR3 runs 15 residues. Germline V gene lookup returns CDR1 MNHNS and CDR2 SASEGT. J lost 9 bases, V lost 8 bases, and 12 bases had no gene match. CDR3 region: CASFTGLAGPGTQYF. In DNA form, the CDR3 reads TGTGCCAGCTTTACGGGACTAGCGGGTCCGGGGACGCAGTATTTT.

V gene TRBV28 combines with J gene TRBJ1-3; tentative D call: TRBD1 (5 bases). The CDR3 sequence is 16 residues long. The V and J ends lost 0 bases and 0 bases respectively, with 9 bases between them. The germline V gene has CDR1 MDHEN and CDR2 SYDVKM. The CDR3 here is CASSLWGTDSGNTIYF. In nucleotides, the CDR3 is TGTGCCAGCAGTTTATGGGGGACCGACTCTGGAAACACCATATATTTT.

For the CDR3, the DNA is TGTGCCAGTAGTATCGGTGCAGGGGGCCTTTATGGCTACACCTTC. It codes for CASSIGAGGLYGYTF. This chain connects TRBV19 to TRBJ1-2, with 8 bases matching TRBD1. Germline CDR1 and CDR2: LNHDA and SQIVND (reference sequence). This CDR3 spans 15 amino acids. Losses at the gene ends were 3 bases for V and 5 bases for J; bases not matched to a gene: 8.

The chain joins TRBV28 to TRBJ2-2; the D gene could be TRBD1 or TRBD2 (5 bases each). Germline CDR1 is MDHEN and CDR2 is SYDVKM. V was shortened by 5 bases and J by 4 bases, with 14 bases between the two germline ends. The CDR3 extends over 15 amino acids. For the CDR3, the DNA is TGTGCCAGCAGTCGACAGTTGGCGGGCACCGGGGAGCTGTTTTTT. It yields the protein CASSRQLAGTGELFF.

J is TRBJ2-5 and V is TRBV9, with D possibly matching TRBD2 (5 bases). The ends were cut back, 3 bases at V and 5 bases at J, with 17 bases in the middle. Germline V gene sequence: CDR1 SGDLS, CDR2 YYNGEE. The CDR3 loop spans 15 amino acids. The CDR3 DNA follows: TGTGCCAGCAGCGCCCCTGGCGGGTTAGGGGAGACCCAGTACTTC. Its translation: CASSAPGGLGETQYF.

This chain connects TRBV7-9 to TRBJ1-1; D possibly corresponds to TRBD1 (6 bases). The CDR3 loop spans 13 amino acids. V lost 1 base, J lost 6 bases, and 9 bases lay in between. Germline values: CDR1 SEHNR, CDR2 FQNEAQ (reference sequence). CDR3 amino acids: CASSLGTVPEAFF. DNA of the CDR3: TGTGCCAGCAGCTTAGGGACAGTGCCTGAAGCTTTCTTT.

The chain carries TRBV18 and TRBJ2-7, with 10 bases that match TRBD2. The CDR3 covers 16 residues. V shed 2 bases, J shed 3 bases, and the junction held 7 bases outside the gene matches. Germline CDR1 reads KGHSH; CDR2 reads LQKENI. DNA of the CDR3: TGTGCCAGCTCACCAAATGGACTAGCGGCTTTCTACGAGCAGTACTTC. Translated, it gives CASSPNGLAAFYEQYF.

In DNA, the CDR3 is TGTGCCAGCAGTTCCTTAGAGGGGATGCAGACCCAGTACTTC. The encoded protein is CASSSLEGMQTQYF. V is TRBV6-5 and J is TRBJ2-5; the D call may be TRBD1 or TRBD2 (5 bases each). CDR3 length equals 14 residues. CDR1 and CDR2 (germline): MNHEY, SVGAGI. The V end was cut by 4 bases, the J end by 6 bases, with 15 bases between.